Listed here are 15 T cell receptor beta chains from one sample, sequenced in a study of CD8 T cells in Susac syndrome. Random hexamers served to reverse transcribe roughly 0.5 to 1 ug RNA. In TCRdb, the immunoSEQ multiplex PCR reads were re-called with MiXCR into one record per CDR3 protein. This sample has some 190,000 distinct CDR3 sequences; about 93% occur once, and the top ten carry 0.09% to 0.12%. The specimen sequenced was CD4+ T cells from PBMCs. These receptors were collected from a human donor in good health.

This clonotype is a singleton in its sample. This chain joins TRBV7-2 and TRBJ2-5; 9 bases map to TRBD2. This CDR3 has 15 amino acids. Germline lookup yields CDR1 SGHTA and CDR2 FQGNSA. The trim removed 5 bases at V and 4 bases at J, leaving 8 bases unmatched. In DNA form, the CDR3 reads TGTGCCAGCAGCATACCTCTAGCGGGGCGAGAGACCCAGTACTTC. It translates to CASSIPLAGRETQYF. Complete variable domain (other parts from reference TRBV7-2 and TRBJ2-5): GAGVSQSPSNKVTEKGKDVELRCDPISGHTALYWYRQSLGQGLEFLIYFQGNSAPDKSGLPSDRFSAERTGGSVSTLTIQRTQQEDSAVYLCASSIPLAGRETQYFGPGTRLLVL.

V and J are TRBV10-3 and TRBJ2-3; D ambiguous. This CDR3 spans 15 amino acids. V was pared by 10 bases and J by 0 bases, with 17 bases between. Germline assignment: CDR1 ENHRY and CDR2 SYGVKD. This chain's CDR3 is CATLAPTLSTDTQYF. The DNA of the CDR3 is TGTGCCACCCTGGCGCCGACTCTAAGCACAGATACGCAGTATTTT.

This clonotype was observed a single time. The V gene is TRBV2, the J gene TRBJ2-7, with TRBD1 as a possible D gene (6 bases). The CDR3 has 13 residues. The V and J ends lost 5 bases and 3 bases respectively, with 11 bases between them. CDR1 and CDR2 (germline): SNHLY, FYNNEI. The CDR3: CASSPDRNYEQYV. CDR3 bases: TGTGCCAGCAGTCCGGACAGAAACTACGAGCAGTACGTC.

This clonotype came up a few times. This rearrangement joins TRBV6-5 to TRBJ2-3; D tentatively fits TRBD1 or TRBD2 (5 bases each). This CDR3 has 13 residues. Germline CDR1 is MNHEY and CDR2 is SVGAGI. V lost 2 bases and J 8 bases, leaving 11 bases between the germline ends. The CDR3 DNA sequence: TGTGCCAGCAGTTACCAGGGAGACGGTACGCAGTATTTT. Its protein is CASSYQGDGTQYF.

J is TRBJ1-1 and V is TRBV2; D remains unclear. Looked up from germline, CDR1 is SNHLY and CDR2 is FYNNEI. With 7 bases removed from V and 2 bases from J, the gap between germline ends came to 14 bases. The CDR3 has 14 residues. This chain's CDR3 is CASMPWGFNTEAFF. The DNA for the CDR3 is TGTGCCAGCATGCCCTGGGGATTTAACACTGAAGCTTTCTTT.

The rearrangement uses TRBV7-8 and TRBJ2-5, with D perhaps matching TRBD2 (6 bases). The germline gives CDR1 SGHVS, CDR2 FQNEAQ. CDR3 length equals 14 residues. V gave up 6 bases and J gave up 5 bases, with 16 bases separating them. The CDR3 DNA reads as TGTGCCAGCAGGGCAAAGGATGGGGGGGAGACCCAGTACTTC. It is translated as CASRAKDGGETQYF.

The CDR3 region has the DNA TGTGCCAGCAGCCCCCCGGGACTAGGGCCAGATACGCAGTATTTT. Its translation: CASSPPGLGPDTQYF. The chain links TRBV11-1 to TRBJ2-3, with 8 bases lining up with TRBD2. Trimming cost V 5 bases and J 4 bases; bases outside gene matches: 8. Germline V lookup: CDR1 SGHAT, CDR2 FQDESV (reference sequence). The CDR3 spans 15 residues.

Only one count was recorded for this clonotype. In DNA, the CDR3 is TGCAGTGCGCCTAGCGGGGGGAACACAGATACGCAGTATTTT. This encodes CSAPSGGNTDTQYF. The rearrangement joins TRBV20-1 to TRBJ2-3, with 11 bases matching TRBD2. J lost 2 bases, V lost 6 bases, and 4 bases had no gene match. This CDR3 comprises 14 residues. Germline assignment: CDR1 DFQATT and CDR2 SNEGSKA (reference sequence).

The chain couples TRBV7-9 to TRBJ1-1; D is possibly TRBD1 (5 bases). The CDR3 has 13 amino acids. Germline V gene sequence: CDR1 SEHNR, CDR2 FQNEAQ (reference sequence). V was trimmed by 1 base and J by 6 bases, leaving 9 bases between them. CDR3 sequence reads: CASSLVSGSEAFF. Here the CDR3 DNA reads TGTGCCAGCAGCTTAGTTTCAGGGTCTGAAGCTTTCTTT.

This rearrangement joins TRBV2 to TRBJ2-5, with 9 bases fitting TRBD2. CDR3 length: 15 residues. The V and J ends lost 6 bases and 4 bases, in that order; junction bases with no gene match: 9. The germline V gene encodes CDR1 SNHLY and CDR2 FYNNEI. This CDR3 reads CASRELGLARETQYF. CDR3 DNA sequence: TGTGCCAGCAGAGAACTCGGACTAGCGAGAGAGACCCAGTACTTC. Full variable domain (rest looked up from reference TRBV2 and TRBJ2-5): EPEVTQTPSHQVTQMGQEVILRCVPISNHLYFYWYRQILGQKVEFLVSFYNNEISEKSEIFDDQFSVERPDGSNFTLKIRSTKLEDSAMYFCASRELGLARETQYFGPGTRLLVL.

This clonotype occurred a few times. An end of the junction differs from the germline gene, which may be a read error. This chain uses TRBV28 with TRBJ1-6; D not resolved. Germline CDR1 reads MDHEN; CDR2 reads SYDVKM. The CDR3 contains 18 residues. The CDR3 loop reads CASSPYFQPSSYNSPLHF. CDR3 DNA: TGTGCCAGCAGTCCCTATTTTCAGCCTAGCTCCTATAATTCCCCCCTCCACTTT.

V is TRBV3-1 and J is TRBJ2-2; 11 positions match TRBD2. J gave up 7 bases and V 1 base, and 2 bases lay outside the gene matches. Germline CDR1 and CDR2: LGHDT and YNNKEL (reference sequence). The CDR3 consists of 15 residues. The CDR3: CASSQGLAGRGELFF. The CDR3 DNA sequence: TGTGCCAGCAGCCAAGGACTAGCGGGGCGCGGGGAGCTGTTTTTT.

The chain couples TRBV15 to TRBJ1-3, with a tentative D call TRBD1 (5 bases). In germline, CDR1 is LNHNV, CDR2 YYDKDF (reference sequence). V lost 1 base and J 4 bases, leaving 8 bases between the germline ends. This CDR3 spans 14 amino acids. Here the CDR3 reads CATSRGGIGNTIYF. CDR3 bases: TGTGCCACCAGCAGAGGGGGGATAGGAAACACCATATATTTT.

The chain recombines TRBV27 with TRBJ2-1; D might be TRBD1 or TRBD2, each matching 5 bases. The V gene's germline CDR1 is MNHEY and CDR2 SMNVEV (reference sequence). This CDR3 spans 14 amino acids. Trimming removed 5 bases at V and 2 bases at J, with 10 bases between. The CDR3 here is CASSVPGPYNEQFF. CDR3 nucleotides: TGTGCCAGCAGTGTCCCGGGACCCTACAATGAGCAGTTCTTC.

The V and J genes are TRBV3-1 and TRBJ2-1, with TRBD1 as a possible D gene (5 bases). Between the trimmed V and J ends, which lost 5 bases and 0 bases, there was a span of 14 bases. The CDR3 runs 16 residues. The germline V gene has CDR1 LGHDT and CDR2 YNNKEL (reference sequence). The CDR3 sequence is CASSSLDTSSYNEQFF. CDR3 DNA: TGTGCCAGCAGCTCCTTGGACACAAGCTCCTACAATGAGCAGTTCTTC.